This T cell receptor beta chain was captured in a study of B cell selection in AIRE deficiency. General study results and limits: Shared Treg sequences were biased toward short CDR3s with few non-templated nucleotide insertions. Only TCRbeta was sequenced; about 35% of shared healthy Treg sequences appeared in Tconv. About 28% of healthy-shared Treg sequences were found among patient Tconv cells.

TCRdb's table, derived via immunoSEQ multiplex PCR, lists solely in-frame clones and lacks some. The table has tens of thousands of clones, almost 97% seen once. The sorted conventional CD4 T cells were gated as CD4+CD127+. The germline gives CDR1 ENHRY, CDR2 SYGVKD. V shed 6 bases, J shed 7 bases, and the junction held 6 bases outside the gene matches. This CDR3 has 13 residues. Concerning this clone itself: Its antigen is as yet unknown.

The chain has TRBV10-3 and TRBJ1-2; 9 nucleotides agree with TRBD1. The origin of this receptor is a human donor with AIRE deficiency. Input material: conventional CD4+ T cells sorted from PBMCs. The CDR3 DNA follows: TGTGCCATCAGCGACACAGGGGGCAGTGGCTACACCTTC. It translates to CAISDTGGSGYTF.